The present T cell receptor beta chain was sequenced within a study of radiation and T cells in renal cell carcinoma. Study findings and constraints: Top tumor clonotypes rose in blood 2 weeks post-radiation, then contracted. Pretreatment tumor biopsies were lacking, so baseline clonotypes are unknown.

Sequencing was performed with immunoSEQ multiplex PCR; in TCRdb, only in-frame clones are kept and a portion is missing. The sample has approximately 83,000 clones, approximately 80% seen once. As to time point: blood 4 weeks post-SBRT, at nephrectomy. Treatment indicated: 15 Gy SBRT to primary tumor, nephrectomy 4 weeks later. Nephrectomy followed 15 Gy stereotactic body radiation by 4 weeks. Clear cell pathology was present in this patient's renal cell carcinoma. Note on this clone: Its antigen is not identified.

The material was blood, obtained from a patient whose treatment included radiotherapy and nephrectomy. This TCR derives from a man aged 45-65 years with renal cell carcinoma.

This chain's CDR3 is CASLDGTSGANVLTF. In nucleotides, the CDR3 is TGTGCCAGCCTGGACGGAACCTCTGGGGCCAACGTCCTGACTTTC. This chain links TRBV27 with TRBJ2-6; D is unresolved. Germline V CDR1 and CDR2: MNHEY, SMNVEV (reference sequence). This CDR3 comprises 15 residues. Trimming took 8 bases from V and 0 from J, leaving 11 bases between them.